This T cell receptor beta chain emerged from a study of cytomegalovirus exposure and HLA in healthy donors. Study results and caveats: Immune exposure information available was restricted to CMV serostatus. Judged likely to be a sequencing artifact was a cluster of highly shared sequence variants. With later analysis, a missense DCLRE1C variant became linked to TCR beta V- and J-gene trimming.

The CDR3 consists of 17 residues. V gave up 0 bases and J gave up 2 bases, with 16 bases separating them. Germline CDR1 SGHTA, CDR2 FQGNSA. The PCR had 60 Vbeta and 13 Jbeta primers. Method: immunoSEQ multiplex PCR; TCRdb's copy keeps in-frame clones and lacks some. In the table there are over 80,000 clones, over 55% of which are singletons. About this clone itself: Its target is not known.

The sequencing sample was made of PBMCs. V gene TRBV7-2 combines with J gene TRBJ2-5, with D perhaps matching TRBD2 (6 bases). This TCR came from a boy between 10 and 17 years old in good health and CMV-seropositive. CDR3 in DNA: TGTGCCAGCAGCTTAGCGTGGGGCGCGGGGTTACAAGAGACCCAGTACTTC. Its translation is CASSLAWGAGLQETQYF.